This TCR beta chain appears in the sequencing data of a study of cytomegalovirus exposure and HLA in healthy donors. This PCR relied on a set of 60 Vbeta primers and 13 Jbeta primers. Data came from immunoSEQ multiplex PCR; TCRdb stores just in-frame clones and leaves some out. This repertoire comprises 150,000 or so clones; its ten largest clones make up over 1.5%. The source material was PBMCs. The origin of this receptor is a woman in her thirties or forties in good health and CMV-seropositive.

CDR3 protein: CAWSRQSSGQPQHF. The CDR3 DNA sequence: TGTGCCTGGAGTCGACAGTCTTCGGGTCAGCCCCAGCATTTT. The V gene is TRBV30, the J gene TRBJ1-5; the D gene is possibly TRBD1 (5 bases). Deletions cut 2 bases from V and 6 bases from J, with 14 bases between. The CDR3 covers 14 residues. Germline assignment: CDR1 GTSNPN and CDR2 SVGIG (reference sequence).